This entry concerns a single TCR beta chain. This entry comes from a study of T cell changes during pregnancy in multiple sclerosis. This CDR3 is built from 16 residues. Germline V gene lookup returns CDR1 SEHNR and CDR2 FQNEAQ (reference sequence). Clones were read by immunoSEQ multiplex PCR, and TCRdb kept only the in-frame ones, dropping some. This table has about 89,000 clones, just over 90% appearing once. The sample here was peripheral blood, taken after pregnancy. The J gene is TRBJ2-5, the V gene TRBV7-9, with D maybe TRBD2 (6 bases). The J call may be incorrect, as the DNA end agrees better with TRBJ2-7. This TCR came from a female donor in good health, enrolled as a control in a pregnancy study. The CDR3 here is CASSFLVRGSSYEQYF. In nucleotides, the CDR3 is TGTGCCAGCAGCTTTTTGGTTCGGGGGAGCTCCTACGAGCAGTACTTC.